This T cell receptor beta chain was sequenced in a study of T cell repertoires in aging, cancer and after chemotherapy. A mixed TRB-A/B primer pool amplified rearranged TRB by multiplex touch-down PCR. TCRdb re-derived calls from the multiplex PCR reads in MiXCR, one entry per CDR3 protein. The table records approximately 3,300 distinct CDR3 sequences, about a fifth of them present only once. Germline V gene data show CDR1 as SQVTM and CDR2 as ANQGSEA. V was pared by 7 bases and J by 6 bases, with 8 bases of the junction left unmatched. The CDR3 sequence is 12 residues long. Findings and limits, study-wide: In healthy donors, age-related TCR diversity loss mainly reflected lost richness. In hematological cancer patients, infiltrated lymphoid organs may have impaired thymic emigration or peripheral T cell expansion. Across the chemotherapy interval, each cancer cohort showed higher median generation probability, suggesting thymic rebound.

This clonotype is termed large. The antigen is unknown. TCR beta rearrangements were amplified from peripheral blood genomic DNA. The sample taken for sequencing was blood. The sequence was obtained from a human donor with a blood cancer. The chain combines TRBV29-1 with TRBJ1-2; 7 bases map to TRBD1. CDR3 DNA: TGCAGCGGGTCGAGGACAGGTGATGGCTACACCTTC. This translates into CSGSRTGDGYTF.